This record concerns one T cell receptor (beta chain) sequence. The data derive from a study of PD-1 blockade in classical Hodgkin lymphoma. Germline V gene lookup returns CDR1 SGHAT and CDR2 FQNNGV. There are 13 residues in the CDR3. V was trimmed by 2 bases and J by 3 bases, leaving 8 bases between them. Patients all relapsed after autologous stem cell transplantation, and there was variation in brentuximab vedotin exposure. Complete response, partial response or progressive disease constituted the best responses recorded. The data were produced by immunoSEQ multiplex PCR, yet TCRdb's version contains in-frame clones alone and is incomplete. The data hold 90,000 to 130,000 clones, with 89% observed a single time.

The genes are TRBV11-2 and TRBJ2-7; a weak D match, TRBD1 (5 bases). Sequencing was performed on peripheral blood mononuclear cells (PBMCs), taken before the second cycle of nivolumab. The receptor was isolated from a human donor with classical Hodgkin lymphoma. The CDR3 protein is CASSLTGYYEQYF. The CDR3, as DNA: TGTGCCAGCAGCTTAACAGGATACTACGAGCAGTACTTC.